Presented here are 13 T cell receptor beta chains from one specimen sequenced in a study of beta chain features in type 1 diabetes (dated by TCRdb to the late 2010s). The full study reports these points: Type 1 diabetes patients showed a moderate but significant shortening of TCRB CDR3 length in all four CD4+ subsets.

No antigen is known for these receptors. Library preparation used the immunoSEQ multiplex PCR assay. The entire isolated RNA was reverse transcribed using the High Capacity cDNA Reverse Transcription Kit, and thus expressed TCRB transcripts were sequenced. TCRdb provides this immuneACCESS table in a form limited to in-frame rearrangements. Some clones are lacking; in checked studies, under half of them reflect an unresolved V gene, and why the rest are absent is not known. Counted in this sample were roughly 160,000 clones; 7.5% to 8.5% of them appeared once. The biggest ten clones account for under 0.55% of the sample. The sample was central memory CD4+ T cells from blood. These receptors all come from a man aged 18 to 29 with type 1 diabetes.

This clone was observed a few times. DNA of the CDR3: TGTGCCAGCACCATAATAGAGGGGGCGAGGAATGAGCAGTTCTTC. It yields the protein CASTIIEGARNEQFF. The rearrangement joins TRBV6-6 to TRBJ2-1; TRBD1 matches 7 bases. CDR3 length: 15 residues. CDR1 and CDR2 from the germline V gene are MNHNY and SVGAGI (reference sequence). Losses at the gene ends were 7 bases for V and 7 bases for J; bases not matched to a gene: 13.

The J gene is TRBJ2-1, the V gene TRBV7-2; 9 bases line up with TRBD1. Per germline, CDR1 SGHTA and CDR2 FQGNSA. V lost 4 bases, J lost 8 bases, and 6 bases stayed unmatched. This CDR3 comprises 14 residues. The DNA of the CDR3 is TGTGCCAGCAGCTCCGGACAGGGGAGCCATGAGCAGTTCTTC. As protein: CASSSGQGSHEQFF.

This clone was counted a few times. The chain carries TRBV7-2 and TRBJ2-5; D possibly corresponds to TRBD1 (5 bases). CDR1 SGHTA and CDR2 FQGNSA come from the germline V gene. Trimming stripped 2 bases from V and 4 bases from J, with 11 bases between. CDR3 size: 14 residues. The CDR3 reads CASSLYSGLETQYF. The CDR3 coding sequence is TGTGCCAGCAGCTTATATTCAGGGTTAGAGACCCAGTACTTC.

The chain has TRBV30 and TRBJ2-7, with D possibly being TRBD1 (6 bases). Trimming stripped 8 bases from V and 3 bases from J, with 14 bases between. This CDR3 contains 12 residues. In germline, CDR1 is GTSNPN, CDR2 SVGIG (reference sequence). The CDR3 loop is CARAEGGYEQYF. The CDR3 DNA is TGTGCCAGGGCGGAAGGGGGCTACGAGCAGTACTTC. Supplemented by reference TRBV30 and TRBJ2-7, the full variable domain reads SQTIHQWPATLVQPVGSPLSLECTVEGTSNPNLYWYRQAAGRGLQLLFYSVGIGQISSEVPQNLSASRPQDRQFILSSKKLLLSDSGFYLCARAEGGYEQYFGPGTRLTVT.

This clone has ten or more counts. The chain carries TRBV4-3 and TRBJ2-6; 15 nucleotides align to TRBD2. Looked up from germline, CDR1 is LGHNA and CDR2 is YSLEER. The CDR3 length is 20 residues. V trimming: 4 bases; J trimming: 0 bases; junction bases outside the gene matches: 7. The CDR3 DNA follows: TGCGCCAGCAGCCGCAAACCGGGACTAGCGGGGGGCTCTGGGGCCAACGTCCTGACTTTC. Its translation: CASSRKPGLAGGSGANVLTF.

This clone was seen a handful of times. The J gene is TRBJ1-3, the V gene TRBV7-2, with unresolved D. The CDR3 is 14 residues long. Trimming pared 2 bases from V and 0 bases from J, leaving 5 bases between. Looked up from germline, CDR1 is SGHTA and CDR2 is FQGNSA. CDR3 sequence: CASSLTNSGNTIYF. In DNA form, the CDR3 reads TGTGCCAGCAGCTTAACAAACTCTGGAAACACCATATATTTT.

This clone came up a few times. The chain carries TRBV6-5 and TRBJ2-1; 10 nucleotides agree with TRBD2. Trimming took 0 bases from V and 5 from J; bases not matched to a gene: 4. CDR3 length equals 16 residues. Germline V gene data show CDR1 as MNHEY and CDR2 as SVGAGI. CDR3 coding DNA: TGTGCCAGCAGTTACTCAGGGCTAGCGGGGGACAATGAGCAGTTCTTC. It encodes CASSYSGLAGDNEQFF.

The rearrangement links TRBV6-5 to TRBJ1-2; unclear D gene. Germline CDR1 reads MNHEY; CDR2 reads SVGAGI. The germline V and J ends were trimmed by 7 bases and 4 bases, with 13 bases remaining between them. This CDR3 has 13 residues. The CDR3 spells CASTNRHPYGYTF. DNA for the CDR3: TGTGCCAGCACGAACCGACACCCCTATGGCTACACCTTC.

V usage is TRBV9 and J usage is TRBJ1-2, with D unclear. Trimming pared 0 bases from V and 7 bases from J, leaving 10 bases between. The germline V gene has CDR1 SGDLS and CDR2 YYNGEE. The length of the CDR3 is 13 residues. Here the CDR3 DNA reads TGTGCCAGCAGCGTAGAAACGTGGAGTGGCTACACCTTC. It yields the protein CASSVETWSGYTF.

This clone was observed a few times. The V call is TRBV6-6, the J call TRBJ2-7; the D gene is possibly TRBD2 (5 bases). Germline lookup yields CDR1 MNHNY and CDR2 SVGAGI (reference sequence). The CDR3 is 12 amino acids. With 5 bases removed from V and 6 bases from J, the gap between germline ends came to 11 bases. The CDR3 coding sequence is TGTGCCAGCAGTGGACCACGGGGCGAGCAGTACTTC. The encoded protein is CASSGPRGEQYF.

This clone was counted a few times. This rearrangement joins TRBV29-1 to TRBJ2-1; weak D call: TRBD2 (6 bases). CDR1 is SQVTM and CDR2 is ANQGSEA in the germline V gene. The CDR3 runs 14 residues. The ends were cut back, 7 bases at V and 0 bases at J, with 13 bases in the middle. This chain's CDR3 is CSAGDGSSYNEQFF. In DNA, the CDR3 is TGCAGCGCGGGGGATGGTAGCTCCTACAATGAGCAGTTCTTC.

The genes are TRBV7-9 and TRBJ2-7; 11 bases line up with TRBD2. V lost 5 bases and J lost 3; bases outside the gene matches: 12. This CDR3 is built from 17 residues. Germline loops: CDR1 SEHNR, CDR2 FQNEAQ (reference sequence). This CDR3 reads CASSHLAGGRLNYEQYF. The CDR3 DNA reads as TGTGCCAGCAGCCACCTAGCGGGAGGTCGTCTAAACTACGAGCAGTACTTC.

The gene calls are TRBV5-1 and TRBJ1-2; D call uncertain. Germline values: CDR1 SGHRS, CDR2 YFSETQ. The germline V and J ends were trimmed by 0 bases and 3 bases, with 9 bases remaining between them. The length of the CDR3 is 14 residues. CDR3 loop: CASSLGATDYGYTF. The CDR3 DNA sequence: TGCGCCAGCAGCTTGGGCGCCACCGACTATGGCTACACCTTC.